Listed below are T cell receptor beta chains from one sample, sequenced in a study of blood T cell repertoires in COVID-19. The assay was immunoSEQ multiplex PCR, and TCRdb's table has in-frame clones only and misses some. The repertoire consists of 90,000 to 120,000 clones, with about four fifths occurring once and the leading ten covering more than 3%. Sequences were obtained from peripheral blood. These receptors were collected from a woman of 80 years or more with active or convalescent COVID-19. Both conserved end residues are part of each CDR3. Each record gives: D gene, J gene, V gene, CDR3 protein. D genes are given only for firm matches.

d_gene: NA
j_gene: TRBJ1-1
v_gene: TRBV27
CDR3aa: CASSYRVNTEAFF

d_gene: NA
j_gene: TRBJ2-2
v_gene: TRBV11-3
CDR3aa: CASSPTSPGPPGGELFF

d_gene: NA
j_gene: TRBJ2-1
v_gene: TRBV7-9
CDR3aa: CASSLGQHNEQFF

d_gene: NA
j_gene: TRBJ1-2
v_gene: TRBV11-1
CDR3aa: CASSSPTTDNYGYTF

d_gene: TRBD1
j_gene: TRBJ1-2
v_gene: TRBV19
CDR3aa: CASRRDSSSNYGYTF

d_gene: NA
j_gene: TRBJ1-5
v_gene: TRBV15
CDR3aa: CATSISGDSNQPQHF

d_gene: NA
j_gene: TRBJ1-6
v_gene: TRBV5-8
CDR3aa: CASSLGDKFLGNSPLHF

d_gene: NA
j_gene: TRBJ1-5
v_gene: TRBV18
CDR3aa: CASSPNKNQPQHF

d_gene: NA
j_gene: TRBJ2-3
v_gene: TRBV20-1
CDR3aa: CSASGRGPSYTDTQYF

d_gene: NA
j_gene: TRBJ1-3
v_gene: TRBV7-2
CDR3aa: CASREGAGNTIYF

d_gene: TRBD1
j_gene: TRBJ1-2
v_gene: TRBV28
CDR3aa: CASSLGGTGDDGYTF

d_gene: TRBD1
j_gene: TRBJ1-5
v_gene: TRBV24-1
CDR3aa: CATSDTRTGQYQPQHF

d_gene: NA
j_gene: TRBJ1-4
v_gene: TRBV19
CDR3aa: CASSIEVQGKLFF

d_gene: NA
j_gene: TRBJ1-5
v_gene: TRBV10-3
CDR3aa: CAISGEVHQPQHF

d_gene: TRBD2
j_gene: TRBJ2-2
v_gene: TRBV11-3
CDR3aa: CASSPGTSFTGELFF

d_gene: TRBD1
j_gene: TRBJ2-5
v_gene: TRBV27
CDR3aa: CASRGAGTAKETQYF

d_gene: NA
j_gene: TRBJ1-1
v_gene: TRBV18
CDR3aa: CASSPRASNTEAFF

d_gene: TRBD1
j_gene: TRBJ1-6
v_gene: TRBV30
CDR3aa: CAWSRPGTAYNSPLHF

d_gene: TRBD1
j_gene: TRBJ1-1
v_gene: TRBV18
CDR3aa: CASSTYGTGRRSTEAFF

d_gene: TRBD2
j_gene: TRBJ2-5
v_gene: TRBV9
CDR3aa: CASSVGVLAGAPQETQYF

d_gene: TRBD1
j_gene: TRBJ2-3
v_gene: TRBV19
CDR3aa: CASSILQGASTDTQYF

d_gene: NA
j_gene: TRBJ2-6
v_gene: TRBV5-1
CDR3aa: CASSLISVTGISGANVLTF

d_gene: TRBD1
j_gene: TRBJ2-5
v_gene: TRBV2
CDR3aa: CASSEQGAGETQYF

d_gene: TRBD2
j_gene: TRBJ2-1
v_gene: TRBV30
CDR3aa: CAVRLAGYNEQFF

d_gene: TRBD1
j_gene: TRBJ1-6
v_gene: TRBV28
CDR3aa: CASSFTTGVQHNSPLHF

d_gene: NA
j_gene: TRBJ1-5
v_gene: TRBV4-1
CDR3aa: CASSQPAESNQPQHF

d_gene: NA
j_gene: TRBJ1-2
v_gene: TRBV5-8
CDR3aa: CASSLVGSPGYTF

d_gene: TRBD2
j_gene: TRBJ2-7
v_gene: TRBV10-3
CDR3aa: CAVQREFNYEQYF

d_gene: NA
j_gene: TRBJ2-7
v_gene: TRBV12-3/TRBV12-4
CDR3aa: CASKGESSYEQYF

d_gene: TRBD2
j_gene: TRBJ2-1
v_gene: TRBV9
CDR3aa: CASSPGTSGRDEQFF

d_gene: NA
j_gene: TRBJ2-5
v_gene: TRBV6-5
CDR3aa: CASRTQAWETQYF

d_gene: NA
j_gene: TRBJ1-1
v_gene: TRBV5-6
CDR3aa: CASSLMVADTEAFF

d_gene: NA
j_gene: TRBJ1-4
v_gene: TRBV29-1
CDR3aa: CSVQFKGATNEKLFF

d_gene: NA
j_gene: TRBJ1-4
v_gene: TRBV28
CDR3aa: CASSLSRHQGKLFF

d_gene: TRBD1
j_gene: TRBJ1-2
v_gene: TRBV7-9
CDR3aa: CASSPGGQEGYTF

d_gene: NA
j_gene: TRBJ1-5
v_gene: TRBV6-5
CDR3aa: CASSYSTRQPQHF

d_gene: NA
j_gene: TRBJ2-7
v_gene: TRBV29-1
CDR3aa: CSVDGRDYEQYF

d_gene: TRBD2
j_gene: TRBJ2-5
v_gene: TRBV27
CDR3aa: CASSPRLAGESRSGNQETQYF

d_gene: NA
j_gene: TRBJ1-4
v_gene: TRBV30
CDR3aa: CAWSVRGEKLFF

d_gene: NA
j_gene: TRBJ1-6
v_gene: TRBV10-3
CDR3aa: CAISESTRGGARNSPLHF